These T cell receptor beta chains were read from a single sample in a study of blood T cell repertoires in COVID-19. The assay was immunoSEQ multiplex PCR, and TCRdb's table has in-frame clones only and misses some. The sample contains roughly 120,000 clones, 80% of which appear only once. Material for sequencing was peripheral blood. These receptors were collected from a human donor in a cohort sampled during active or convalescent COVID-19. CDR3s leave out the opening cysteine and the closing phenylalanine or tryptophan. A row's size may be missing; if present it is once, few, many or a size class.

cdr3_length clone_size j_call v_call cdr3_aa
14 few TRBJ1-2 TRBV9 ASSSQGDPGNYGYT
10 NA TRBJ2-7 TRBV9 ASSHGSGEQY
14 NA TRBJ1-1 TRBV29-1 SGRWIPGHQNTEAF
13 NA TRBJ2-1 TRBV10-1 ASSFLAGSNNEQF
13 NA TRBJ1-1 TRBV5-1 ASRPGQGRNTEAF
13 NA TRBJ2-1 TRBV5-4 ASSLVAGGVYEQF
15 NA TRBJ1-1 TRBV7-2 ASSLVGARGFNTEAF
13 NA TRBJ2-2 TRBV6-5 ASSYDGRRTGELF
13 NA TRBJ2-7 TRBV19 ASTLGGGASYEQY
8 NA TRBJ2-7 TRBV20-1 SALSYEQY
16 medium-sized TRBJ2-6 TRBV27 ASSSSDRGVSGANVLT
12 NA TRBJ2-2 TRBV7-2 ASSLQGRTGELF
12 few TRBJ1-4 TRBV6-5 ASKPGHHNEKLF
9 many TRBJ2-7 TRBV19 ASSNLYEQY
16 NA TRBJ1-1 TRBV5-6 ASSLWTVWEFMNTEAF
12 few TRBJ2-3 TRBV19 ASSIRGVTDTQY
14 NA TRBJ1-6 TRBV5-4 ASSKKTGQGTSPLH
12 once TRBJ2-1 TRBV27 ATHSGGLFNEQF
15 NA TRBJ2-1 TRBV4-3 ASSQDRGQGMYNEQF
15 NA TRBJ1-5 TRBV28 ASSLYTDGYGSQPQH
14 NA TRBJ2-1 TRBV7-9 ASSWGGGRGYNEQF
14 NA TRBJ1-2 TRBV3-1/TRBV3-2 ASSRKTGSRRYGYT
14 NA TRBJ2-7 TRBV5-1 ASSLLGLAGVYEQY